A selection of T cell receptor beta chains follows, all from one sample in a study of early T cells in non-severe SARS-CoV-2 infection. From the 5' RACE reads, TCRdb called clonotypes with MiXCR, one entry per CDR3 protein. The table includes about 110,000 distinct CDR3 sequences, roughly an eighth detected once. The source material was whole blood, sampled at baseline. These receptors were taken from an adult who was a healthcare worker with PCR-confirmed SARS-CoV-2 infection or an uninfected control (not recorded which). Each CDR3 is given with its conserved first and last residue. A D gene is named only where the DNA matches it firmly. Not all rows give a size; the values are once, few, many and, for expanded clones, a class.

TRBV3-1	NA	NA	TRBJ1-5	CASSQRDGNQPQHF	TGTGCCAGCAGCCAACGGGACGGCAATCAGCCCCAGCATTTT
TRBV29-1	NA	NA	TRBJ1-1	CSALTGRTEAFF	TGCAGCGCACTGACAGGAAGGACTGAAGCTTTCTTT
TRBV7-9	NA	NA	TRBJ2-5	CASSLELAKETQYF	TGTGCCAGCAGCTTAGAATTAGCAAAAGAGACCCAGTACTTC
TRBV10-2	few	NA	TRBJ2-1	CASTGSAYNEQFF	TGCGCCAGCACGGGTAGCGCTTACAATGAGCAGTTCTTC
TRBV20-1	NA	NA	TRBJ2-3	CSATERGFTDTQYF	TGCAGTGCTACCGAGAGGGGTTTCACAGATACGCAGTATTTT
TRBV5-1	NA	TRBD2	TRBJ2-1	CASSFGGRNYNEQFF	TGCGCCAGCAGCTTCGGCGGGAGAAATTACAATGAGCAGTTCTTC
TRBV6-5	NA	NA	TRBJ2-5	CASSLGRNQETQYF	TGTGCCAGCAGTCTCGGACGGAATCAAGAGACCCAGTACTTC
TRBV24-1	NA	NA	TRBJ1-6	CATSDRLRSSYNSPLHF	TGTGCCACCAGTGATAGGCTGCGGAGCTCCTATAATTCACCCCTCCACTTT
TRBV5-6	NA	NA	TRBJ2-6	CASSLGQSGANVLTF	TGTGCCAGCAGCTTGGGACAGTCTGGGGCCAACGTCCTGACTTTC
TRBV5-1	many	NA	TRBJ1-1	CASSLNPAGDTEAFF	TGCGCCAGCAGCCTAAACCCAGCTGGGGACACTGAAGCTTTCTTT
TRBV6-6	NA	TRBD1	TRBJ1-2	CATTRTGGNYGYTF	TGTGCCACTACTAGGACAGGGGGCAACTATGGCTACACCTTC
TRBV20-1	NA	TRBD2	TRBJ2-3	CSAKLLAGAHTDTQYF	TGCAGTGCTAAACTACTAGCGGGGGCTCACACAGATACGCAGTATTTT
TRBV7-9	NA	NA	TRBJ1-1	CASSFHLTGRDTEAFF	TGTGCCAGCAGCTTTCATCTTACGGGTCGGGACACTGAAGCTTTCTTT
TRBV5-1	many	NA	TRBJ2-3	CASSWGGTDTQYF	TGCGCCAGCAGCTGGGGAGGCACAGATACGCAGTATTTT
TRBV18	many	NA	TRBJ1-5	CASSRASGGNQPQHF	TGTGCCAGCTCTAGGGCGAGCGGGGGCAATCAGCCCCAGCATTTT
TRBV5-4	NA	NA	TRBJ2-3	CASSLERGVGDTQYF	TGTGCCAGCAGCTTGGAAAGGGGGGTGGGCGATACGCAGTATTTT
TRBV5-1	NA	NA	TRBJ2-2	CASSLDLNTGELFF	TGCGCCAGCAGCCTGGATTTGAACACCGGGGAGCTGTTTTTT
TRBV20-1	few	NA	TRBJ2-2	CSAKDPSTGELFF	TGCAGTGCTAAGGACCCGTCCACCGGGGAGCTGTTTTTT
TRBV4-1	few	NA	TRBJ1-4	CASSSMEEKLFF	TGCGCCAGCAGCTCAATGGAGGAAAAACTGTTTTTT
TRBV6-1	NA	TRBD1	TRBJ2-6	CASSWKTGASSGANVLTF	TGTGCCAGCAGTTGGAAGACAGGGGCATCTTCTGGGGCCAACGTCCTGACTTTC
TRBV5-1	NA	NA	TRBJ2-7	CASSLATRQTYEQYF	TGCGCCAGCAGCTTGGCCACGAGACAGACCTACGAGCAGTACTTC
TRBV7-9	few	TRBD2	TRBJ2-1	CASSFPLAGGPSSYNEQFF	TGTGCCAGCAGCTTCCCATTAGCGGGAGGGCCGAGCTCCTACAATGAGCAGTTCTTC
TRBV20-1	few	NA	TRBJ2-7	CSAIGNEQYF	TGCAGTGCTATCGGGAACGAGCAGTACTTC
TRBV2	many	TRBD1	TRBJ2-5	CASEGTAQETQYF	TGTGCCAGTGAAGGGACAGCCCAAGAGACCCAGTACTTC
TRBV5-4	few	NA	TRBJ2-7	CASSSGARVTDEQYF	TGTGCCAGCAGCTCCGGGGCAAGAGTAACGGACGAGCAGTACTTC
TRBV29-1	few	NA	TRBJ2-5	CSVEEVQETQYF	TGCAGCGTCGAAGAGGTACAAGAGACCCAGTACTTC
TRBV28	many	TRBD1	TRBJ1-3	CASSSTGAGNTIYF	TGTGCCAGCAGTTCCACAGGGGCTGGAAACACCATATATTTT
TRBV11-1	few	NA	TRBJ2-3	CASSSRGRTDTQYF	TGTGCCAGCAGCTCTAGGGGTAGAACAGATACGCAGTATTTT
TRBV18	many	NA	TRBJ1-1	CASSPTGRMNTEAFF	TGTGCCAGCTCACCAACGGGGCGGATGAACACTGAAGCTTTCTTT
TRBV10-3	few	TRBD2	TRBJ2-1	CATSGLAGGPAGNEQFF	TGTGCCACCTCGGGACTAGCGGGAGGTCCAGCGGGAAATGAGCAGTTCTTC
TRBV28	few	TRBD1	TRBJ2-3	CASSSGDSLTDTQYF	TGTGCCAGCAGTTCAGGGGACAGTCTCACAGATACGCAGTATTTT
TRBV6-2/TRBV6-3	many	TRBD2	TRBJ2-4	CASRHSGRAKNIQYF	TGTGCCAGCAGACATAGCGGGAGAGCCAAAAACATTCAGTACTTC
TRBV7-3	NA	TRBD2	TRBJ2-1	CASSSSGADNEQFF	TGTGCCAGCAGCTCTAGCGGGGCCGACAATGAGCAGTTCTTC
TRBV7-9	few	NA	TRBJ1-4	CASSPTRRGVGEKLFF	TGTGCCAGCAGTCCTACCCGGAGGGGCGTCGGTGAAAAACTGTTTTTT
TRBV20-1	few	NA	TRBJ1-1	CSASEGSAEAFF	TGCAGTGCTAGTGAGGGTAGCGCTGAAGCTTTCTTT
TRBV10-3	many	TRBD2	TRBJ2-7	CAISEFSGYEQYF	TGTGCCATCAGTGAATTTAGCGGGTACGAGCAGTACTTC
TRBV13	few	TRBD1	TRBJ2-2	CASSFQGALPPGELFF	TGTGCCAGCAGCTTTCAGGGGGCTCTTCCCCCCGGGGAGCTGTTTTTT
TRBV7-2	many	NA	TRBJ1-5	CASSLQGNQPQHF	TGCGCCAGCAGCTTGCAGGGCAATCAGCCCCAGCATTTT
TRBV7-9	many	TRBD1	TRBJ1-2	CASRRQGSYGYTF	TGTGCCAGCAGACGACAGGGTAGCTATGGCTACACCTTC
TRBV27	few	TRBD1	TRBJ1-5	CASSLYAGQVNNQPQHF	TGTGCCAGCAGTTTATACGCCGGACAGGTGAACAATCAGCCCCAGCATTTT
TRBV3-1	NA	TRBD1	TRBJ1-1	CASSQEGTEFNTEAFF	TGTGCCAGCAGCCAAGAAGGGACAGAGTTTAACACTGAAGCTTTCTTT
TRBV3-1	few	NA	TRBJ1-3	CASSRGARGGNTIYF	TGTGCCAGCAGCCGAGGGGCCAGGGGTGGAAACACCATATATTTT
TRBV9	many	TRBD2	TRBJ2-3	CASSVAISGRGTDTQYF	TGTGCCAGCAGCGTAGCCATTAGCGGGCGGGGCACAGATACGCAGTATTTT
TRBV6-5	NA	NA	TRBJ1-2	CASSFSSFYGYTF	TGTGCCAGCAGTTTCTCCAGCTTCTATGGCTACACCTTC
TRBV7-3	many	NA	TRBJ1-6	CASRFRDPTISPLHF	TGTGCCAGCAGGTTCCGGGACCCAACAATTTCACCCCTCCACTTT
TRBV12-3/TRBV12-4	few	TRBD2	TRBJ2-3	CASSPLSGRTDTQYF	TGTGCCAGCAGTCCTCTTAGCGGGAGGACAGATACGCAGTATTTT
TRBV15	few	NA	TRBJ2-1	CATSRDTGFSYNEQFF	TGTGCCACCAGCAGAGATACCGGGTTCTCCTACAATGAGCAGTTCTTC
TRBV11-2	many	NA	TRBJ2-2	CASSLTTTRSGELFF	TGTGCCAGCAGCTTAACGACTACGCGAAGCGGGGAGCTGTTTTTT
TRBV4-2	NA	NA	TRBJ2-3	CASSQDGGTDTQYF	TGTGCCAGCAGCCAAGATGGGGGCACAGATACGCAGTATTTT
TRBV7-9	few	TRBD1	TRBJ1-2	CASSLGTGASIYGYTF	TGTGCCAGCAGCTTGGGGACAGGGGCCTCTATCTATGGCTACACCTTC
TRBV20-1	few	TRBD1	TRBJ1-1	CSASQGATEAFF	TGCAGTGCTAGTCAGGGGGCGACTGAAGCTTTCTTT
TRBV5-4	many	NA	TRBJ1-2	CASSSLQGIYGYTF	TGTGCCAGCAGCTCCCTACAGGGAATATATGGCTACACCTTC
TRBV5-5	NA	NA	TRBJ2-1	CASSLEGKGEQFF	TGTGCCAGCAGCTTGGAGGGTAAAGGTGAGCAGTTCTTC
TRBV4-1	many	NA	TRBJ1-1	CASSQADVINTEAFF	TGCGCCAGCAGCCAAGCCGACGTCATAAACACTGAAGCTTTCTTT
TRBV6-5	NA	NA	TRBJ2-7	CASRPTLPNEQYF	TGTGCCAGCAGACCCACACTGCCCAACGAGCAGTACTTC
TRBV4-1	many	NA	TRBJ1-2	CASSLGTLGYGYTF	TGCGCCAGCAGCCTAGGGACACTGGGGTATGGCTACACCTTC
TRBV18	NA	NA	TRBJ1-2	CASSPSLTGGYTF	TGTGCCAGCTCACCTTCCCTAACCGGGGGCTACACCTTC
TRBV20-1	NA	TRBD2	TRBJ2-3	CSARAAGGLDTQYF	TGCAGTGCTAGAGCAGCGGGAGGATTGGATACGCAGTATTTT
TRBV28	few	NA	TRBJ2-7	CASSSSGAISEQYF	TGTGCCAGCAGTTCCTCGGGGGCGATTTCCGAGCAGTACTTC
TRBV20-1	few	NA	TRBJ2-7	CSARSRAPREQYF	TGCAGTGCTAGGTCCAGAGCCCCCAGGGAGCAGTACTTC